Listed below are T cell receptor beta chains from one sample, sequenced in a study. TCRdb fed the RT-PCR reads into MiXCR, producing one record per CDR3 protein. The sample records 650,000 to 800,000 distinct CDR3 sequences, about 14% being singletons. Input material: memory CD4+ T cells from blood. These receptors came from a female donor in good health, serving as a healthy control. Each CDR3 is given with its conserved first and last residue. The D gene is left open where the match is weak. Clone size appears in some rows only: once, few, many, or a class for an expanded clone.

>TRBJ2-7|TRBV13|few|TRBD1
CASSHSQGQRSYEQYF
TGTGCCAGCAGCCACTCACAGGGGCAGAGGTCCTACGAGCAGTACTTC
>TRBJ2-7|TRBV5-1|NA|NA
CASSLANFEQYF
TGCGCCAGCAGCTTGGCCAATTTCGAGCAGTACTTC
>TRBJ1-6|TRBV11-2|NA|NA
CASSRRGDFPSPLHF
TGTGCCAGCAGCCGTCGTGGGGACTTCCCTTCACCCCTCCACTTT
>TRBJ1-1|TRBV29-1|few|NA
CSAGQWNTEAFF
TGCAGCGCCGGACAGTGGAACACTGAAGCTTTCTTT
>TRBJ2-3|TRBV20-1|many|NA
CSARYGTDTQYF
TGCAGTGCTAGGTACGGCACAGATACGCAGTATTTT
>TRBJ1-3|TRBV28|NA|NA
CASSIGGNTIYF
TGTGCCAGCAGTATCGGAGGCAACACCATATATTTT
>TRBJ2-7|TRBV29-1|many|NA
CSVGVGDEQYF
TGCAGCGTGGGGGTTGGCGACGAGCAGTACTTC
>TRBJ1-5|TRBV30|few|TRBD1
CAWSKGGPAQHF
TGTGCCTGGAGTAAAGGGGGCCCGGCCCAGCATTTT
>TRBJ2-2|TRBV7-2|many|NA
CASSWKASGNTGELFF
TGTGCCAGCAGCTGGAAGGCCTCGGGGAACACCGGGGAGCTGTTTTTT
>TRBJ2-7|TRBV19|once|NA
CASSSDSYEKYF
TGTGCCAGTAGTTCGGACTCCTACGAGAAGTACTTC
>TRBJ1-1|TRBV5-5|many|NA
CASSSTTGYAEAFF
TGTGCCAGCAGCTCCACCACAGGGTATGCTGAAGCTTTCTTT
>TRBJ1-3|TRBV7-8|few|NA
CASSLRGPSGNTIYF
TGTGCCAGCAGCTTAAGGGGACCCTCTGGAAACACCATATATTTT
>TRBJ1-1|TRBV6-1|few|NA
CASRLTNTEAFF
TGTGCCAGCAGGTTAACGAACACTGAAGCTTTCTTT
>TRBJ1-1|TRBV20-1|NA|NA
CSAPLRKGRTEAFF
TGCAGTGCGCCGCTGCGAAAGGGGAGGACTGAAGCTTTCTTT
>TRBJ2-1|TRBV4-2|few|NA
CASSQDHEFNEQFF
TGTGCCAGCAGCCAAGATCATGAATTCAATGAGCAGTTCTTC
>TRBJ2-1|TRBV30|few|NA
CAWSVGGGKFF
TGTGCCTGGAGTGTAGGGGGGGGAAAGTTCTTC
>TRBJ1-4|TRBV27|NA|TRBD1
CASSYGDRGREKLFF
TGTGCCAGCAGTTATGGGGACAGGGGGCGCGAAAAACTGTTTTTT
>TRBJ1-1|TRBV30|few|NA
CAWSARGRGNTEAFF
TGTGCCTGGAGTGCTCGGGGGCGAGGGAACACTGAAGCTTTCTTT
>TRBJ1-2|TRBV5-5|NA|TRBD1
CASSSGQGMNYGYTF
TGTGCCAGCAGCTCCGGACAGGGAATGAACTATGGCTACACCTTC
>TRBJ2-1|TRBV9|NA|NA
CASSGGPPWGEQFF
TGTGCCAGCAGCGGAGGCCCACCCTGGGGTGAGCAGTTCTTC